This note documents a single TCR beta chain sequence. The target antigen is unknown. Each donor was healthy, and each was a bone marrow donor. Germline-derived CDR1 and CDR2 are LNHDA and SQIVND (reference sequence). The CDR3 consists of 16 residues. V lost 6 bases, J lost 5 bases, and 12 bases stayed unmatched. This specimen comes from a study of cytomegalovirus exposure and HLA in healthy donors. The PCR had 60 Vbeta and 13 Jbeta primers. Clones were read by immunoSEQ multiplex PCR, and TCRdb kept only the in-frame ones, dropping some. The profile covers about 140,000 clones, with over 60% appearing a single time and 4% to 6% taken by the ten largest. Study conclusions and caveats: When analyzed later, a missense DCLRE1C variant was found to be linked to TCR beta V- and J-gene trimming. Cytomegalovirus-associated status was assigned to approximately 160 TCR beta chains.

The sequence was obtained from a woman in her forties or fifties in good health and CMV-seronegative. The source material was PBMCs. V and J are TRBV19 and TRBJ2-2; 7 bases agree with TRBD2. The CDR3 spells CASRAGDRGGTGELFF. The DNA for the CDR3 is TGTGCCAGTAGGGCGGGGGACCGGGGCGGAACCGGGGAGCTGTTTTTT.